Given below is one T cell receptor (beta chain) in context. This sample also contains other DNA sequences that code for the same CDR3. Trimming left V 2 bases short and J 4 bases short, with 8 bases between. The CDR3 contains 13 residues. This specimen comes from a study of blood T cell repertoires in COVID-19. As for the study in general: T cells, B-cell-depleted T cells, or PBMCs provided the cDNA or gDNA that served as material.

Authors' data handling: Researchers report that nucleated cell counts were estimated from reference gene primer amplification. Some clones are missing from TCRdb's copy, which holds only in-frame ones; the method was immunoSEQ multiplex PCR. That table gives V, J and clone size, and the DNA gave D and trimming. The sample gives some 190,000 clones, approximately 84% of which show up once; around 7.8% is in the top ten. Sequenced sample: peripheral blood. This chain uses TRBV12-3 or TRBV12-4 with TRBJ1-1; possible D gene TRBD1, 6 bases. The clonotype was recovered from a woman older than 75 with COVID-19, enrolled during active disease. CDR3 loop: CASSLSRGTEAFF. DNA of the CDR3: TGTGCCAGCAGTTTAAGCAGGGGCACTGAAGCTTTCTTT.